This T cell receptor (beta chain) was captured by sequencing in a study of cytomegalovirus exposure and HLA in healthy donors. For the study at large: A subsequent analysis stated that the 100 to 150 validation repertoires were run on the same platform as the approximately 700 first-cohort repertoires.

The donors belonged to the roughly 130-subject validation cohort, separate from the approximately 700-subject first cohort. This CDR3 has 15 residues. Germline assignment: CDR1 LNHDA and CDR2 SQIVND (reference sequence). Losses at the gene ends were 6 bases for V and 2 bases for J; bases not matched to a gene: 10. On this clone itself: No antigen is known for it.

Method: immunoSEQ multiplex PCR; TCRdb's copy keeps in-frame clones and lacks some. The sample yields 110,000 or so clones, more than 75% seen once. Study-wide results and caveats: A few chains tied to CMV proved CMV antigen-specific in vitro.

The chain recombines TRBV19 with TRBJ2-7; TRBD2 matches 7 bases. This receptor was identified in a woman aged 30 to 39 in good health and CMV-seronegative. The sequenced sample consisted of PBMCs. The DNA of the CDR3 is TGTGCCAGTAGCTTCATTCTAGCGGCGACCTACGAGCAGTACTTC. Protein product: CASSFILAATYEQYF.